The 8 T cell receptor beta chains in this list originate from one sample, sequenced in a study of blood T cell repertoires in COVID-19. This table comes from immunoSEQ multiplex PCR, and its TCRdb copy is limited to in-frame clones, with some not included. The profile shows 150,000 or so clones, about four fifths of them singletons. The sequenced sample was peripheral blood. These receptor sequences come from a woman aged 55-70 years with acute or convalescent COVID-19.

This clone has a single count. This chain connects TRBV2 to TRBJ2-5, with 9 bases identical to TRBD1. The germline V gene encodes CDR1 SNHLY and CDR2 FYNNEI. This CDR3 contains 16 residues. V lost 0 bases, J lost 4 bases, and 6 bases stayed unmatched. CDR3 sequence: CASSEADRGGGETQYF. The CDR3 nucleotides are TGTGCCAGCAGTGAAGCGGACAGGGGCGGTGGAGAGACCCAGTACTTC.

The chain links TRBV20-1 to TRBJ1-2; no clear D gene. This CDR3 region has 10 residues. Deletions cut 4 bases from V and 8 bases from J, with 8 bases between. Germline values: CDR1 DFQATT, CDR2 SNEGSKA (reference sequence). CDR3 sequence: CSAIGGGYTF. Written as DNA, the CDR3 is TGCAGTGCTATCGGAGGGGGCTACACCTTC.

The V call is TRBV3-1 (or the pseudogene TRBV3-2), the J call TRBJ1-4, with 9 bases fitting TRBD1. CDR3 length: 18 amino acids. Germline V gene lookup returns CDR1 LGHDT and CDR2 YNNKEL (reference sequence). With 7 bases clipped from V and 0 bases from J, the junction kept 12 bases outside the gene matches. In nucleotides, the CDR3 is TGTGCCAGCACCGACAGGGGGAGAAGGGGGGCAACTAATGAAAAACTGTTTTTT. Its protein product is CASTDRGRRGATNEKLFF.

J is TRBJ1-2 and V is TRBV5-1; D unclear. In germline, CDR1 is SGHRS, CDR2 YFSETQ. Trimming left V 0 bases short and J 6 bases short, with 12 bases between. The CDR3 consists of 14 residues. The CDR3 bases are TGCGCCAGCAGCTTGGGGGGAGACCCTAATGGCTACACCTTC. Its translation is CASSLGGDPNGYTF.

DNA for the CDR3: TGTGCCAGCAGCCCTAAGGGGGGGGATTCACCCCTCCACTTT. Encoded protein: CASSPKGGDSPLHF. This sequence joins TRBV5-4 and TRBJ1-6; tentative D call: TRBD1 (6 bases). V shed 4 bases and J shed 8 bases, with 13 bases lying between them. The germline CDR1 and CDR2 sequences are SGHNT and YYREEE (reference sequence). CDR3 length: 14 residues.

This chain joins TRBV27 and TRBJ2-1; weak D call: TRBD1 (5 bases). The germline V gene encodes CDR1 MNHEY and CDR2 SMNVEV (reference sequence). V lost 5 bases and J lost 7, with 15 bases in between. The CDR3 consists of 14 residues. The CDR3 loop is CASSDQGSFNEQFF. The CDR3 DNA reads as TGTGCCAGCAGTGATCAGGGCAGCTTTAATGAGCAGTTCTTC.

This chain connects TRBV12-5 to TRBJ1-3, with TRBD1 as a possible D gene (5 bases). The ends were cut back, 5 bases at V and 4 bases at J, with 12 bases in the middle. Germline V gene data show CDR1 as LGHNT and CDR2 as FRNRAP. The CDR3 totals 14 residues. CDR3 in DNA: TGTGCTAGTGGTAGCACGGGACTCGGAAACACCATATATTTT. It yields the protein CASGSTGLGNTIYF.

Many counts were recorded for this clone. CDR3 in DNA: TGTGCCAGCAGCTCGACCCCCGGCGGAGCTAACTATGGCTACACCTTC. This codes for CASSSTPGGANYGYTF. V is TRBV7-3 and J is TRBJ1-2; D call uncertain. Germline CDR1 and CDR2: SGHTA and FQGTGA. V was cut by 4 bases and J by 0 bases, with 15 bases left in between. This CDR3 has 16 amino acids.